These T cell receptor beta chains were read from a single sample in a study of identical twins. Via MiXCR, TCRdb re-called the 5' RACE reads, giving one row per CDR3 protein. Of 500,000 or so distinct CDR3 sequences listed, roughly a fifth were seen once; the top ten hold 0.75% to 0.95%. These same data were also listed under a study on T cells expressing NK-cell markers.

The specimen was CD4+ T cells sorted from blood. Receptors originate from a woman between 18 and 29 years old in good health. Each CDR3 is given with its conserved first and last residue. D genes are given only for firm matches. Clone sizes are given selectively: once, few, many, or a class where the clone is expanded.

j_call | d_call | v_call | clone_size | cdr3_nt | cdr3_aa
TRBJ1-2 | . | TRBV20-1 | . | TGCACCCCGACGGATCACTATGGCTACACCTTC | CTPTDHYGYTF
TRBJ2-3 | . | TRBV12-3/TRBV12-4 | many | TGTGCCAGCAGTTTTACGTGGGATACGCAGTATTTT | CASSFTWDTQYF
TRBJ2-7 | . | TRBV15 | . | TGTGCCACCAGCATCGTCCAGGGCTACGAGCAGTACTTC | CATSIVQGYEQYF
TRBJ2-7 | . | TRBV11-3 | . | TGTGCCAGCAGCTTTCCGGACAGTAACTACGAGCAGTACTTC | CASSFPDSNYEQYF
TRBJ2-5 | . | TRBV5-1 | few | TGCGCCAGCAGCCCGGGGACACGCCAAGAGACCCAGTACTTC | CASSPGTRQETQYF
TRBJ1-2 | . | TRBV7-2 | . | TGTGCCAGCAGCCCCCAGGGTCGAGGCTACACCTTC | CASSPQGRGYTF
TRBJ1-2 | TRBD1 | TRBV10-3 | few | TGTGCCATGAGAACAGGGGATCCCCTCTATGGCTACACCTTC | CAMRTGDPLYGYTF
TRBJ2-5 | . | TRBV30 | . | TGTGCCTGGAGTGCTACTGGGGAGACCCAGTACTTC | CAWSATGETQYF
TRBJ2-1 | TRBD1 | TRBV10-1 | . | TGCGCCAGCAGTGATGGGACAGGGGCCCGGGATGAGCAGTTCTTC | CASSDGTGARDEQFF
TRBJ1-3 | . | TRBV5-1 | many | TGCGCCAGCAGCGATACAGCCTCTGGAAACACCATATATTTT | CASSDTASGNTIYF
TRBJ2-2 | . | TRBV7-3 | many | TGTGCCAGCAGCTTAGGAGGTGGAGTAGCCGGGGAGCTGTTTTTT | CASSLGGGVAGELFF
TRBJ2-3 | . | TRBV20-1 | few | TGCAGTGCTCCGCCCGGATCTGGACCAGATACGCAGTATTTT | CSAPPGSGPDTQYF
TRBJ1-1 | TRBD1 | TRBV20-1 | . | TGCAGTGCTAGAAGAACGAACAGGGGTGCGAATGAAGCTTTCTTT | CSARRTNRGANEAFF
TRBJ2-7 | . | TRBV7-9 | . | TGTGCCAGCTCAGAGGGTGGGCACAACACCTACGAGCAGTACTTC | CASSEGGHNTYEQYF
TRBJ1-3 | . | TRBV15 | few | TGTGCCACCAGCATCGGTGGCGGCTCTGGAAACACCATATATTTT | CATSIGGGSGNTIYF
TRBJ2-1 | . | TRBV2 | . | TGTGCCAGCAGAGAAAGCCTATTTTACAATGAGCAGTTCTTC | CASRESLFYNEQFF
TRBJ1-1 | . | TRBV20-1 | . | TGCAGTGCTAGAGAATCACCGAACACTGAAGCTTTCTTT | CSARESPNTEAFF
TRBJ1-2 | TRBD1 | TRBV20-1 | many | TGCAGTGCTCGAAAGACAGGGAGGGATGGCTACACCTTC | CSARKTGRDGYTF
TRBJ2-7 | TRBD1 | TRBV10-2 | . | TGCGCCAGCAGTGGGACAGGATTAACCTACGAGCAGTACTTC | CASSGTGLTYEQYF
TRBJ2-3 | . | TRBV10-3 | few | TGTGCCATCAGTCCATTGCGGGGGCGCACAGATACGCAGTATTTT | CAISPLRGRTDTQYF
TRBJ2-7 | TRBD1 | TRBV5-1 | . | TGCGCCAGCAGCTTGGCTATCCTGGACAGGGCCTACGAGCAGTACTTC | CASSLAILDRAYEQYF
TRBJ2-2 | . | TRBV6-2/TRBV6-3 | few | TGTGCCAGCAGCATAGCCCCCTGGTCCCGGCCCGGGGAGCTGTTTTTT | CASSIAPWSRPGELFF
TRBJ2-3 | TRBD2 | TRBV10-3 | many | TGTGCCATCAGAGCGGGGGGGCAGGAGCAGTATTTT | CAIRAGGQEQYF
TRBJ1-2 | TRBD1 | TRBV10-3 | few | TGTGCCATCAGCGAGAGTTACAGGGGAGACTATGGCTACACCTTC | CAISESYRGDYGYTF
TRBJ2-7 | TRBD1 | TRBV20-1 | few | TGCAGTGCGACCGGCCCCGGGACAGATGCCTACGAGCAGTACTTC | CSATGPGTDAYEQYF
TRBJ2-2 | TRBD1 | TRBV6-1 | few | TGTGCCAGCAACAGGGGCTTCGGAGGGGAGCTGTTTTTT | CASNRGFGGELFF
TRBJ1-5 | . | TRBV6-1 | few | TGTGCCAGCAGTGAACGCGGGGAGCAGCCCCAGCATTTT | CASSERGEQPQHF
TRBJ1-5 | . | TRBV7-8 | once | TGTGCCAGCAGCTTAGAAAGGAGATATCAGCCCCAGCATTTT | CASSLERRYQPQHF
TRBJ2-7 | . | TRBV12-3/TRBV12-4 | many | TGTGCCAGCAGTCCTGGCCAGGGGCGGTACGAGCAGTACTTC | CASSPGQGRYEQYF
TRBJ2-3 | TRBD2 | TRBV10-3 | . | TGTGCCATCGGGGCGGGGGTCACAGATACGCAGTATTTT | CAIGAGVTDTQYF
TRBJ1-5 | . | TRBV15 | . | TGTGCCACCAGCAGAGAGGGGGCGGATCAGCCCCAGCATTTT | CATSREGADQPQHF
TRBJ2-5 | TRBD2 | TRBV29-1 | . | TGCAGCCAGCGGGAGGGGCTATCGGGAGAGACCCAGTACTTC | CSQREGLSGETQYF
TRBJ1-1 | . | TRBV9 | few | TGTGCCAGCAGCGTAGTTGCCGGTGAAGCTTTCTTT | CASSVVAGEAFF
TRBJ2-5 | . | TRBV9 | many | TGTGCCAGCAGCGTAGGGACTCAAGAGACCCAGTACTTC | CASSVGTQETQYF
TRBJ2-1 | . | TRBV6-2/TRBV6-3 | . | TGTGCCAGCAGGCGGGCCTCGGCGGGTGAGCAGTTCTTC | CASRRASAGEQFF
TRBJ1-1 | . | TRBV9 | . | TGTGCCAGCAGCGTAGAGGACACGTACACTGAAGCTTTCTTT | CASSVEDTYTEAFF
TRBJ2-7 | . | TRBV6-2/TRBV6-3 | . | TGTGCCAGCAGTTACTCGATTAAGCGACTGGGTGAGCAGTACTTC | CASSYSIKRLGEQYF
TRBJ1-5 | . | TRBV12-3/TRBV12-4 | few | TGTGCCAGCAGTGCCTCGGGTGGTCAGCCCCAGCATTTT | CASSASGGQPQHF
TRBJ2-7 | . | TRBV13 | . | TGTGCCAGCAGCTTAAACCACGAGCAGTACTTC | CASSLNHEQYF
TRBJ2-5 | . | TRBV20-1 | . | TGCAGTGCTAAAGGGGGGGCCGTGGAGACCCAGTACTTC | CSAKGGAVETQYF
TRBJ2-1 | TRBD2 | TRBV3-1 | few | TGTGCCAGCAGCCAAGATCGGGGTCTAGCGGGTGACAATGAGCAGTTCTTC | CASSQDRGLAGDNEQFF
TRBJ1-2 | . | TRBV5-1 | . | TGCGCCAGCAGCTACCAGGAAGACTATGGCTACACCTTC | CASSYQEDYGYTF
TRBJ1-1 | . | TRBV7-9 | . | TGTGCCAGCACCGTCGCCGGACTCACTGAAGCTTTCTTT | CASTVAGLTEAFF
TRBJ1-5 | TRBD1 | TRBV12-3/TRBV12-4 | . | TGTGCCAGCAGTCGGGACAGGGAGCAGCCCCAGCATTTT | CASSRDREQPQHF
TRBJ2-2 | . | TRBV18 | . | TGTGCCAGCTCACGGGATACTCGAGGCACCGGGGAGCTGTTTTTT | CASSRDTRGTGELFF
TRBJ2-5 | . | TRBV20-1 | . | TGCAGTGCTAGAGATTGGACAGAAGAGACCCAGTACTTC | CSARDWTEETQYF
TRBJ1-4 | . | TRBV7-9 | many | TGTGCCAGCAGCTTAGTTGGTGAAAAACTGTTTTTT | CASSLVGEKLFF
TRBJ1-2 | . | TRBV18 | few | TGTGCCAGCTCACCACCGTCAGCTAACTATGGCTACACCTTC | CASSPPSANYGYTF
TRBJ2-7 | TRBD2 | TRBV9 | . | TGTGCCAGCGGGCCGGGGGGTTACCCCTACGAGCAGTACTTC | CASGPGGYPYEQYF
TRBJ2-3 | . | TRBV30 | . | TGTGCCTGGAGTGTAGGCGTAGGTACGCAGTATTTT | CAWSVGVGTQYF
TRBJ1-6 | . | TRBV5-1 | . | TGCGCCAGCAGCTTGGTAGGGCAAGCTAATTCACCCCTCCACTTT | CASSLVGQANSPLHF
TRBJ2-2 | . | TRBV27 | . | TGTGCCAGCAGTTCTAATAGTCTTTTGAACACCGGGGAGCTGTTTTTT | CASSSNSLLNTGELFF